These 27 T cell receptor beta chains originate from one sample sequenced in a study of T cell responses to AZD1222 COVID-19 vaccine. This table comes from immunoSEQ multiplex PCR, and its TCRdb copy is limited to in-frame clones, with some not included. The data hold 100,000 to 150,000 clones, with more than 90% observed a single time. The material sequenced was peripheral blood, taken on day 0 of AZD1222 vaccination. The receptors were gathered from an adult in good health.

The chain combines TRBV30 with TRBJ2-1, with 9 bases fitting TRBD1. J was trimmed by 4 bases and V by 3 bases; bases with no gene match: 4. The germline gives CDR1 GTSNPN, CDR2 SVGIG (reference sequence). The CDR3 is 14 residues long. The CDR3 loop reads CAWRGDRGYNEQFF. CDR3 bases: TGTGCCTGGAGGGGTGACAGGGGGTACAATGAGCAGTTCTTC.

This clone was counted only a few times. The V and J genes are TRBV4-1 and TRBJ1-2, with a weak D call TRBD1 (5 bases). The germline V and J ends were trimmed by 6 bases and 2 bases, with 13 bases remaining between them. The CDR3 is made up of 14 amino acids. Per germline, CDR1 MGHRA and CDR2 YSYEKL. CDR3 in amino acids: CASSAGTVNYGYTF. The CDR3, as DNA: TGCGCCAGCAGTGCCGGGACGGTAAACTATGGCTACACCTTC.

The rearrangement links TRBV6-6 to TRBJ2-4; the D gene is possibly TRBD2 (6 bases). Trimming shortened V by 5 bases and J by 0 bases, and 14 bases separated the two germline ends. Germline CDR1 and CDR2: MNHNY and SVGAGI (reference sequence). The CDR3 runs 16 residues. The CDR3 DNA sequence: TGTGCCAGCAGTCGTTTACTGGGACTAGCCAAAAACATTCAGTACTTC. Translated: CASSRLLGLAKNIQYF.

The gene calls are TRBV6-5 and TRBJ2-1; D may be TRBD2 (5 bases). Germline CDR1 reads MNHEY; CDR2 reads SVGAGI. Trimming removed 6 bases at V and 7 bases at J, with 16 bases between. The length of the CDR3 is 14 residues. This CDR3 is CASSQLLGPNEQFF. Here the CDR3 DNA reads TGTGCCAGCAGCCAACTACTAGGACCGAATGAGCAGTTCTTC.

This sequence joins TRBV12-5 and TRBJ2-7, with D possibly matching TRBD1 (7 bases). The V and J ends lost 0 bases and 3 bases respectively, with 30 bases between them. The CDR3 extends over 21 amino acids. Germline V lookup: CDR1 LGHNT, CDR2 FRNRAP. CDR3 amino acids: CASGLVYFGTTGEQGHYEQYF. Written as DNA, the CDR3 is TGTGCTAGTGGTTTGGTATATTTTGGGACAACGGGGGAACAGGGGCACTACGAGCAGTACTTC. The variable domain in full, completed from reference TRBV12-5 and TRBJ2-7, reads DARVTQTPRHKVTEMGQEVTMRCQPILGHNTVFWYRQTMMQGLELLAYFRNRAPLDDSGMPKDRFSAEMPDATLATLKIQPSEPRDSAVYFCASGLVYFGTTGEQGHYEQYFGPGTRLTVT.

This clone came up once. The genes are TRBV6-5 and TRBJ2-7; the match to TRBD1 covers 7 bases. This CDR3 region has 15 residues. With V trimmed by 5 bases and J by 4 bases, 11 bases remained unmatched. CDR1 and CDR2 (germline): MNHEY, SVGAGI. CDR3 residues: CASSPRQGLRYEQYF. The CDR3 DNA follows: TGTGCCAGCAGTCCTAGACAGGGTTTGAGGTACGAGCAGTACTTC.

A single count supports this clone. The CDR3 nucleotides read TGTGCCAGCAGCCCAGAGGTGGAGACCCAGTACTTC. It specifies CASSPEVETQYF. This chain connects TRBV7-2 to TRBJ2-5; D unclear. In germline, CDR1 is SGHTA, CDR2 FQGNSA. V was trimmed by 5 bases and J by 5 bases, leaving 9 bases between them. This CDR3 contains 12 residues.

The count of this clone is one. The J gene is TRBJ2-2, the V gene TRBV5-4; D tentatively fits TRBD1 or TRBD2 (7 bases each). V was pared by 0 bases and J by 9 bases, with 15 bases between. Germline assignment: CDR1 SGHNT and CDR2 YYREEE (reference sequence). This CDR3 spans 15 amino acids. CDR3 amino acids: CASSLGRGDYRELFF. The CDR3 coding sequence is TGTGCCAGCAGCTTGGGCAGGGGGGACTACCGGGAGCTGTTTTTT.

The J gene is TRBJ2-7, the V gene TRBV19; TRBD2 aligns across 9 bases. Trimming removed 9 bases from V and 2 bases from J; junction bases left unmatched: 5. The CDR3 loop spans 13 amino acids. Looked up from germline, CDR1 is LNHDA and CDR2 is SQIVND (reference sequence). The CDR3 sequence: CASSRGGTYEQYF. The DNA for the CDR3 is TGTGCCAGCTCGCGGGGGGGGACCTACGAGCAGTACTTC.

The chain combines TRBV4-3 with TRBJ1-1; D not resolved. Germline CDR1 and CDR2: LGHNA and YSLEER. V shed 0 bases and J shed 2 bases, with 10 bases lying between them. The CDR3 is 15 residues long. The CDR3 spells CASSQDEQTNTEAFF. The DNA of the CDR3 is TGCGCCAGCAGCCAAGACGAACAGACCAACACTGAAGCTTTCTTT.

This clone appeared a single time. The chain joins TRBV6-5 to TRBJ2-7, with D perhaps assigned TRBD1 or TRBD2 (5 bases each). The CDR3 has 14 residues. V was shortened by 7 bases and J by 2 bases, with 15 bases between the two germline ends. Germline values: CDR1 MNHEY, CDR2 SVGAGI. The CDR3 region has the DNA TGTGCCAGCACCCACCGGGACGGAGCCTACGAGCAGTACTTC. As protein: CASTHRDGAYEQYF.

The chain combines TRBV5-1 with TRBJ2-1, with TRBD1 identical over 10 bases. Per the germline V gene, CDR1 is SGHRS and CDR2 is YFSETQ. The CDR3 consists of 15 residues. Trimming removed 4 bases from V and 4 bases from J; junction bases left unmatched: 5. Here the CDR3 reads CASSPGTGVYNEQFF. For the CDR3, the DNA is TGCGCCAGCAGCCCCGGGACAGGGGTGTACAATGAGCAGTTCTTC.

The chain employs TRBV7-2 and TRBJ2-1; the D gene is possibly TRBD2 (6 bases). Trimming removed 0 bases at V and 6 bases at J, with 9 bases between. The germline V gene encodes CDR1 SGHTA and CDR2 FQGNSA. This CDR3 comprises 14 residues. CDR3 coding DNA: TGTGCCAGCAGCTTAGCGGGAGGAACCAATGAGCAGTTCTTC. Protein sequence: CASSLAGGTNEQFF.

The chain recombines TRBV19 with TRBJ2-7, with 10 bases that match TRBD2. Trimming removed 2 bases from V and 6 bases from J; junction bases left unmatched: 4. CDR1 and CDR2 from the germline V gene are LNHDA and SQIVND (reference sequence). The CDR3 covers 14 residues. CDR3 DNA sequence: TGTGCCAGTAGTATATCTAGCGGGAGCGCCGAGCAGTACTTC. Amino acid sequence: CASSISSGSAEQYF. Based on the CDR3 plus reference TRBV19 and TRBJ2-7, the full variable domain is DGGITQSPKYLFRKEGQNVTLSCEQNLNHDAMYWYRQDPGQGLRLIYYSQIVNDFQKGDIAEGYSVSREKKESFPLTVTSAQKNPTAFYLCASSISSGSAEQYFGPGTRLTVT.

This chain joins TRBV7-2 and TRBJ2-6, with 9 bases lining up with TRBD1. Germline V gene lookup returns CDR1 SGHTA and CDR2 FQGNSA. This CDR3 has 19 residues. The trim removed 4 bases at V and 0 bases at J, leaving 10 bases unmatched. The CDR3 nucleotides are TGTGCCAGCAGCTGGCACTCGGGACAGGGTAACTCTGGGGCCAACGTCCTGACTTTC. Translated, it gives CASSWHSGQGNSGANVLTF.

This chain links TRBV15 with TRBJ1-5; perhaps TRBD1 as D (6 bases). V lost 2 bases, J lost 1 base, and 15 bases lay in between. CDR3 length equals 17 residues. CDR1 is LNHNV, CDR2 YYDKDF, per germline (reference sequence). The CDR3, as DNA: TGTGCCACCAGCAGACAGGGGAGCTCGTCGAGCAATCAGCCCCAGCATTTT. It codes for CATSRQGSSSSNQPQHF.

This chain links TRBV10-3 with TRBJ2-7; a possible D gene is TRBD1 (6 bases). V was pared by 11 bases and J by 6 bases, with 17 bases between. Germline V lookup: CDR1 ENHRY, CDR2 SYGVKD. This CDR3 is built from 12 residues. The CDR3 bases are TGTGCCTCCCGGGACAAAGTTACCGAGCAGTACTTC. Encoded protein: CASRDKVTEQYF.

V usage is TRBV7-9 and J usage is TRBJ2-1; D could derive from TRBD1 or TRBD2 (6 bases each). The CDR3 has 14 amino acids. V lost 0 bases to trimming and J lost 10 bases, with 13 bases between them. Germline CDR1 is SEHNR and CDR2 is FQNEAQ (reference sequence). The CDR3, as DNA: TGTGCCAGCAGCTTAGCCGAAGGGGGGTACGAGCAGTTCTTC. Its protein is CASSLAEGGYEQFF.

The chain combines TRBV6-5 with TRBJ2-7; D is ambiguous. Trimming left V 6 bases short and J 3 bases short, with 3 bases between. Germline CDR1 MNHEY, CDR2 SVGAGI. This CDR3 region has 10 residues. This CDR3 reads CASSNYEQYF. CDR3 in DNA: TGTGCCAGCAGCAACTACGAGCAGTACTTC.

The rearrangement links TRBV4-1 to TRBJ1-4; D gene unclear. The V and J ends lost 6 bases and 7 bases respectively, with 15 bases between them. The CDR3 spans 14 residues. CDR1 MGHRA and CDR2 YSYEKL come from the germline V gene. CDR3 protein: CASRPETYGEKLFF. The CDR3, as DNA: TGCGCCAGCAGACCTGAAACCTACGGTGAAAAACTGTTTTTT.

This rearrangement joins TRBV3-1 (or the pseudogene TRBV3-2) to TRBJ1-1; TRBD1 agrees at 11 bases. V was pared by 4 bases and J by 4 bases, with 2 bases of the junction left unmatched. The CDR3 contains 14 residues. Germline V gene lookup returns CDR1 LGHDT and CDR2 YNNKEL (reference sequence). The CDR3 spells CASSRDRGVTEAFF. The CDR3, as DNA: TGTGCCAGCAGCCGGGACAGGGGGGTCACTGAAGCTTTCTTT.

The chain is built from TRBV7-3 and TRBJ2-3; 11 bases map to TRBD2. In germline, CDR1 is SGHTA, CDR2 FQGTGA. This CDR3 region has 18 residues. Trimming removed 2 bases from V and 0 bases from J; junction bases left unmatched: 7. The CDR3 DNA sequence: TGTGCCAGCAGCTTAGGAGATCTAGCGGGGGGTAGCACAGATACGCAGTATTTT. It yields the protein CASSLGDLAGGSTDTQYF.

The chain is built from TRBV3-1 (or the pseudogene TRBV3-2) and TRBJ1-3; D uncertain. V lost 4 bases, J lost 0 bases, and 7 bases lay in between. Per germline, CDR1 LGHDT and CDR2 YNNKEL (reference sequence). This CDR3 has 14 residues. The CDR3 spells CASSPEGSGNTIYF. The CDR3 DNA sequence: TGTGCCAGCAGCCCCGAAGGCTCTGGAAACACCATATATTTT.

The chain joins TRBV27 to TRBJ2-5; 9 nucleotides agree with TRBD2. This CDR3 has 16 amino acids. Germline values: CDR1 MNHEY, CDR2 SMNVEV (reference sequence). V trimming: 4 bases; J trimming: 1 base; junction bases outside the gene matches: 7. The CDR3 sequence is CASSYESSGTQETQYF. The CDR3 DNA reads as TGTGCCAGCAGTTACGAATCTAGCGGGACCCAAGAGACCCAGTACTTC.

The J gene is TRBJ1-6, the V gene TRBV6-6, with 8 nucleotides matching TRBD1. V gave up 5 bases and J gave up 11 bases; unmatched junction bases: 8. Germline V CDR1 and CDR2: MNHNY, SVGAGI (reference sequence). The CDR3 is 14 amino acids. The CDR3 sequence is CASSTGQGGAPLHF. CDR3 sequence (DNA): TGTGCCAGCAGTACCGGACAGGGCGGTGCACCCCTCCACTTT.

The chain joins TRBV10-3 to TRBJ1-3, with D uncertain. In germline, CDR1 is ENHRY, CDR2 SYGVKD. Trimming took off 4 bases at V and 3 bases at J, with 4 bases between the two ends. The CDR3 runs 12 residues. CDR3 amino acids: CAISVDGNTIYF. The CDR3 DNA reads as TGTGCCATCAGTGTGGATGGAAACACCATATATTTT.

The V call is TRBV28, the J call TRBJ2-1; TRBD2 matches at 8 bases. V lost 3 bases to trimming and J lost 4 bases; unmatched junction nucleotides: 14. This CDR3 has 18 amino acids. Germline loops: CDR1 MDHEN, CDR2 SYDVKM. CDR3 sequence: CASSFLGLLADQYNEQFF. CDR3 nucleotide sequence: TGTGCCAGCAGTTTCCTCGGACTACTAGCGGACCAGTACAATGAGCAGTTCTTC.